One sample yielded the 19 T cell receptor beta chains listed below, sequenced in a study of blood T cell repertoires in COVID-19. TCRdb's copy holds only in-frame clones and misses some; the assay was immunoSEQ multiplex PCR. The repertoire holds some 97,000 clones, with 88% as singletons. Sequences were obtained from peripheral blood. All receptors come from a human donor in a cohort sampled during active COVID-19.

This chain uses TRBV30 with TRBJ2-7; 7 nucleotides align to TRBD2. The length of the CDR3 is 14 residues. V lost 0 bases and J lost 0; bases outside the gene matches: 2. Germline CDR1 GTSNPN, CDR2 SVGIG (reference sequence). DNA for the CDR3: TGTGCCTGGAGTGTGGGAGGGAACTCCTACGAGCAGTACTTC. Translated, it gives CAWSVGGNSYEQYF.

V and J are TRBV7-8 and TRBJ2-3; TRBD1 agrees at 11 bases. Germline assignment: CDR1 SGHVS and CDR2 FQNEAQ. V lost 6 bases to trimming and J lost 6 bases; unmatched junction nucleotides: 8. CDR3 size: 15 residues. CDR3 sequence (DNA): TGTGCCAGCAGTCTAGGACAGGGGGCGGGGGATACGCAGTATTTT. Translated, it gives CASSLGQGAGDTQYF.

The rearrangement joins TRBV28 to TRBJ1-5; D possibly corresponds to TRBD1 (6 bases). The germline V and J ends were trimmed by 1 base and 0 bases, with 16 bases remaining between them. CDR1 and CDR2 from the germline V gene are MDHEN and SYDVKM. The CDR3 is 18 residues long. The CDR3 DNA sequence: TGTGCCAGCAGTTTATCCCTCCCGGACAGTTTTAGCAATCAGCCCCAGCATTTT. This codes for CASSLSLPDSFSNQPQHF.

This CDR3 is CACGTGDNEQYF. The CDR3 DNA reads TGTGCCTGCGGGACAGGGGACAACGAGCAGTACTTC. The chain employs TRBV30 and TRBJ2-7; the match to TRBD1 covers 10 bases. The CDR3 sequence is 12 residues long. Trimming removed 6 bases from V and 5 bases from J; junction bases left unmatched: 4. Per the germline V gene, CDR1 is GTSNPN and CDR2 is SVGIG (reference sequence).

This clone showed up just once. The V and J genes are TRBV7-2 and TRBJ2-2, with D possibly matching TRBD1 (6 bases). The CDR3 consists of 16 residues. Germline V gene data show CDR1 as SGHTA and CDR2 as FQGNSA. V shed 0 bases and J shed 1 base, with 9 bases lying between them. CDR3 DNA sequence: TGTGCCAGCAGCTTAGCTGGCAGGGGGAACACCGGGGAGCTGTTTTTT. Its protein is CASSLAGRGNTGELFF.

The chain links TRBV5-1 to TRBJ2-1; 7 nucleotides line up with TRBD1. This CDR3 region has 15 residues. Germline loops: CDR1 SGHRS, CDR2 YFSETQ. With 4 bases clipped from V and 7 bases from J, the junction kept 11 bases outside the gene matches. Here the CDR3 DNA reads TGCGCCAGCAGCGACGGACAGGTGACCAGAAATGAGCAGTTCTTC. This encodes CASSDGQVTRNEQFF.

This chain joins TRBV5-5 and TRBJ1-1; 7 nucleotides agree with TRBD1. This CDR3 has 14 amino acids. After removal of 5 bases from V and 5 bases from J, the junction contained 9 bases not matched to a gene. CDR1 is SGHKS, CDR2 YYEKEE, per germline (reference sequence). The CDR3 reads CASSSTGLWTEAFF. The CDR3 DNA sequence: TGTGCCAGCAGTTCGACAGGGCTATGGACTGAAGCTTTCTTT. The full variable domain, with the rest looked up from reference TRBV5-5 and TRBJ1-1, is DAGVTQSPTHLIKTRGQQVTLRCSPISGHKSVSWYQQVLGQGPQFIFQYYEKEERGRGNFPDRFSARQFPNYSSELNVNALLLGDSALYLCASSSTGLWTEAFFGQGTRLTVV.

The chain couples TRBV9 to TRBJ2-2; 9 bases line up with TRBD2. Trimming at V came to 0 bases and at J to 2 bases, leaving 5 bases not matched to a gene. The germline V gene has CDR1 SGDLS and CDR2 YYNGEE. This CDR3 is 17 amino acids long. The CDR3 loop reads CASSVAGAGGNTGELFF. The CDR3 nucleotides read TGTGCCAGCAGCGTAGCGGGAGCGGGAGGTAACACCGGGGAGCTGTTTTTT.

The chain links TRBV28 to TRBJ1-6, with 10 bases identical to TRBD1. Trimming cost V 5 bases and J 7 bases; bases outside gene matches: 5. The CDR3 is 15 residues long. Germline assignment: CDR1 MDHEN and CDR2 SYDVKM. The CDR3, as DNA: TGTGCCAGCAGTGCCCGGGACAGGGGAAATTCACCCCTCCACTTT. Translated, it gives CASSARDRGNSPLHF.

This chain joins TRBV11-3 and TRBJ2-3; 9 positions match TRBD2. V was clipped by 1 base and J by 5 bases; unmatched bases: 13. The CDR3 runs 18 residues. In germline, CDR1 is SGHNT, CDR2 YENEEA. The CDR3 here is CASSLGLMNSGRQDTQYF. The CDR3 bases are TGTGCCAGCAGCTTAGGGCTTATGAATAGCGGGAGACAAGATACGCAGTATTTT.

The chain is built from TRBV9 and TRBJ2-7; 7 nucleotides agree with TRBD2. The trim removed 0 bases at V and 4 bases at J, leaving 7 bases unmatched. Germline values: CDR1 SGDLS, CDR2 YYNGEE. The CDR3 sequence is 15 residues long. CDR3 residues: CASSVAPRERYEQYF. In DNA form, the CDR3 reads TGTGCCAGCAGCGTAGCCCCGCGGGAGAGGTACGAGCAGTACTTC.

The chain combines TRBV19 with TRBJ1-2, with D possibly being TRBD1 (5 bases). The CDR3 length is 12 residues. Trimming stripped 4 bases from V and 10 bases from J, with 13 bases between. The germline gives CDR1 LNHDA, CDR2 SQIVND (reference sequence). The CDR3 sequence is CASSKSTAFYTF. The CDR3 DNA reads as TGTGCCAGTAGTAAGTCGACAGCATTCTACACCTTC.

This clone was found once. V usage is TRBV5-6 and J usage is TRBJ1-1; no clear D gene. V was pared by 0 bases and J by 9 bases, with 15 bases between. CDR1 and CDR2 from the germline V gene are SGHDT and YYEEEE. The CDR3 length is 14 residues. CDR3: CASSLVGRSGKAFF. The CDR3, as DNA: TGTGCCAGCAGCTTGGTCGGCAGGTCCGGAAAAGCTTTCTTT.

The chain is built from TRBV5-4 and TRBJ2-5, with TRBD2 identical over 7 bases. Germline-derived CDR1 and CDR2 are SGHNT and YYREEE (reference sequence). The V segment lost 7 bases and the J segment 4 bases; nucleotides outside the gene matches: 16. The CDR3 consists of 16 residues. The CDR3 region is CASGRRLGGKAETQYF. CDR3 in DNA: TGTGCCAGCGGCCGTCGCTTGGGGGGGAAGGCAGAGACCCAGTACTTC.

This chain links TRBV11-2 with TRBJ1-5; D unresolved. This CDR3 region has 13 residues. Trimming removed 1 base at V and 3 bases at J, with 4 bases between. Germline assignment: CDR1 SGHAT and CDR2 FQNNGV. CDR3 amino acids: CASSLGHNQPQHF. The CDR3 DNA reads TGTGCCAGCAGCTTAGGGCACAATCAGCCCCAGCATTTT.

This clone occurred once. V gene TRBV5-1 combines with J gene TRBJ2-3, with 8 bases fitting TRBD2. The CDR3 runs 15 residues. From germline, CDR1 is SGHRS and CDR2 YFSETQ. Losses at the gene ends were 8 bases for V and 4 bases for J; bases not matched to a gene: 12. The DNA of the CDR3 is TGCGCCAGTCTGCTCGGTGGACTAGCAGCAGATACGCAGTATTTT. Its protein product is CASLLGGLAADTQYF.

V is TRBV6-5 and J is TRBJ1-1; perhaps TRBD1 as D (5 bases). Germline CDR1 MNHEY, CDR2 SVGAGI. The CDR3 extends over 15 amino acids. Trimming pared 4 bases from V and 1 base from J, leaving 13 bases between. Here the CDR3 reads CASSWGGVKNTEAFF. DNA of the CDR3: TGTGCCAGCAGTTGGGGCGGGGTAAAGAACACTGAAGCTTTCTTT.

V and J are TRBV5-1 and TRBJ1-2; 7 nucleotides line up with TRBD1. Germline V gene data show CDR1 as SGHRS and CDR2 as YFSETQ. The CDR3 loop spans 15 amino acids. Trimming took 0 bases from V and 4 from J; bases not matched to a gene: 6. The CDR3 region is CASSLERQGSYGYTF. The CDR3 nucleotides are TGCGCCAGCAGCTTGGAGCGACAGGGAAGCTATGGCTACACCTTC.

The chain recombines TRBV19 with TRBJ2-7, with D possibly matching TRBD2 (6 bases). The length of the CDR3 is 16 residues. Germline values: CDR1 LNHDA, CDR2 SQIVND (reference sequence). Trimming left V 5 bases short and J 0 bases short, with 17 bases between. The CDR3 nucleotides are TGTGCCAGTAGTTCTCTTCCGGGAGTTGGCTCCTACGAGCAGTACTTC. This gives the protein CASSSLPGVGSYEQYF.